This T cell receptor beta chain comes out of a study of blood T cell repertoires in COVID-19. As for the study in general: Acute and convalescent COVID-19 samples came from the United States, Italy and Spain. From T cells, B-cell-depleted T cells, or PBMCs came the material, which was cDNA or gDNA.

Germline CDR1 MNHNS, CDR2 SASEGT. This CDR3 has 11 residues. The ends were cut back, 3 bases at V and 11 bases at J, with 8 bases in the middle. In the source study's methods: Reference gene primer amplification in the assay estimated nucleated cell counts. Libraries were prepared by immunoSEQ multiplex PCR; TCRdb keeps only in-frame clonotypes and omits some of them. From that table come the V and J calls and clone size; the DNA was used to work out D and trimming. The sample has tens of thousands of clones, around 90% seen once. The specimen sequenced was peripheral blood. The receptor was isolated from a woman over 75 with active or convalescent COVID-19. The chain joins TRBV6-1 to TRBJ2-4, with D perhaps TRBD2 (5 bases). The chain's CDR3 is CASSDRTLQYF. In nucleotides, the CDR3 is TGTGCCAGCAGTGACAGGACTCTTCAGTACTTC.